This T cell receptor (beta chain) comes out of a study of shared clonotypes between healthy human individuals. Assay used: immunoSEQ multiplex PCR; TCRdb lists only in-frame clones, some missing. The data show 490,000 or so clones, less than 80% seen once. The table lists this clone with a count of one. This receptor was identified in a woman aged 40 to 50 in good health. Some clones in this sample may be carry-over from other donors' samples. The sequenced sample consisted of PBMCs.

The CDR3 loop is CASSSSGLVLEPTQYF. The CDR3 region has the DNA TGTGCCAGCAGCTCGTCGGGACTAGTCCTTGAGCCTACGCAGTATTTT. The rearrangement uses TRBV11-2 and TRBJ2-3; 8 nucleotides align to TRBD2. Per the germline V gene, CDR1 is SGHAT and CDR2 is FQNNGV. The CDR3 has 16 residues. V shed 4 bases and J 8 bases; nucleotides not matched to a gene: 14.